The rows below give T cell receptor beta chains drawn from one sample of a study of cytomegalovirus exposure and HLA in healthy donors. Libraries were prepared by immunoSEQ multiplex PCR; TCRdb keeps only in-frame clonotypes and omits some of them. In the table there are 97,000 or so clones, about 81% of which are singletons. Sequencing was carried out using PBMCs. Receptor source: a man in his forties or fifties in good health and CMV-seronegative. Both conserved end residues are part of each CDR3. D genes are given only for firm matches. Rows give clone size only sometimes, using once, few, many, or a class for an expanded clone.

cdr3_aa | cdr3_nt | d_call | j_call | clone_size | v_call
CASSFGQQETQYF | TGTGCCAGCAGTTTCGGACAGCAAGAGACCCAGTACTTC | . | TRBJ2-5 | . | TRBV6-6
CASTSSGNTIYF | TGTGCCAGTACAAGCTCTGGAAACACCATATATTTT | . | TRBJ1-3 | once | TRBV6-1
CASSQGQAKDTQYF | TGTGCCAGCAGCCAGGGACAGGCGAAAGATACGCAGTATTTT | TRBD1 | TRBJ2-3 | . | TRBV5-4
CSVDPGTTSYEQYF | TGCAGCGTTGATCCCGGGACTACAAGCTACGAGCAGTACTTC | TRBD2 | TRBJ2-7 | . | TRBV29-1
CASSLTSGGTYNEQFF | TGTGCCAGCAGCCTGACTAGCGGGGGCACATACAATGAGCAGTTCTTC | TRBD2 | TRBJ2-1 | . | TRBV7-3
CASSQIRPGGLNYGYTF | TGCGCCAGCAGTCAAATTCGCCCCGGGGGGCTAAACTATGGCTACACCTTC | . | TRBJ1-2 | . | TRBV23-1
CASSSRTGMNTEAFF | TGTGCCAGTAGTTCCCGGACAGGGATGAACACTGAAGCTTTCTTT | TRBD1 | TRBJ1-1 | . | TRBV19
CASSPRRRDYNEQFF | TGTGCCAGCAGCCCCCGTCGCAGGGACTACAATGAGCAGTTCTTC | . | TRBJ2-1 | . | TRBV11-2
CASSLEGAPDTQYF | TGCGCCAGCAGCTTGGAAGGGGCCCCAGATACGCAGTATTTT | . | TRBJ2-3 | . | TRBV5-1
CASSPYPRGLAKNIQYF | TGTGCCAGCAGCCCCTACCCCAGGGGCTTAGCCAAAAACATTCAGTACTTC | . | TRBJ2-4 | . | TRBV5-4
CASKQNRVADTQYF | TGTGCCAGCAAACAAAACAGGGTCGCAGATACGCAGTATTTT | . | TRBJ2-3 | . | TRBV27
CASSLGQYNEQFF | TGTGCCAGCAGCTTAGGACAGTACAATGAGCAGTTCTTC | . | TRBJ2-1 | . | TRBV7-9
CASSPGQGWRKLFF | TGTGCCAGCAGCCCAGGACAGGGCTGGAGAAAACTGTTTTTT | TRBD1 | TRBJ1-4 | . | TRBV28
CASSEETGWNRDTQYF | TGTGCCAGCAGTGAGGAGACAGGGTGGAATAGGGATACGCAGTATTTT | TRBD1 | TRBJ2-3 | few | TRBV2
CASSDDEGGRSGANVLTF | TGTGCCAGCAGTGACGACGAGGGGGGGAGGTCTGGGGCCAACGTCCTGACTTTC | . | TRBJ2-6 | . | TRBV6-4
CAISESGQGDYGYTF | TGTGCCATCAGTGAGTCGGGACAGGGTGACTATGGCTACACCTTC | TRBD1 | TRBJ1-2 | . | TRBV10-3
CASSLDPGDRTGELFF | TGCGCCAGCAGCTTGGATCCGGGAGACCGCACCGGGGAGCTGTTTTTT | . | TRBJ2-2 | . | TRBV5-1
CASRRTGDSGNTIYF | TGTGCCAGCAGGCGAACAGGTGACTCTGGAAACACCATATATTTT | . | TRBJ1-3 | few | TRBV6-5
CASSLVVASGGYEQYF | TGCGCCAGCAGCTTGGTCGTGGCTAGCGGGGGTTACGAGCAGTACTTC | TRBD2 | TRBJ2-7 | . | TRBV5-1
CASKPTETNYGYTF | TGCGCCAGCAAGCCAACCGAGACTAACTATGGCTACACCTTC | . | TRBJ1-2 | . | TRBV5-1
CASRQDRAGGYEQYF | TGTGCCAGCAGGCAGGACAGGGCTGGGGGCTACGAGCAGTACTTC | TRBD1 | TRBJ2-7 | few | TRBV6-5
CASSPGTVASEQFF | TGCGCCAGCAGCCCCGGGACAGTAGCGAGTGAGCAGTTCTTC | TRBD1 | TRBJ2-1 | . | TRBV5-1
CASRHSGSYEQYF | TGTGCCAGCAGGCACAGTGGCTCCTACGAGCAGTACTTC | . | TRBJ2-7 | . | TRBV25-1
CASSEWGGSNYGYTF | TGTGCCAGCAGCGAATGGGGCGGTTCTAACTATGGCTACACCTTC | . | TRBJ1-2 | . | TRBV5-4
CASSPGTDEAFF | TGTGCCAGCTCACCAGGGACAGATGAAGCTTTCTTT | TRBD1 | TRBJ1-1 | . | TRBV18
CASGEAGTGRREQYF | TGTGCCAGCGGTGAAGCGGGGACAGGGCGGCGGGAGCAGTACTTC | TRBD1 | TRBJ2-7 | . | TRBV2
CASSGGLTLGSGYTF | TGTGCCAGCAGTGGGGGCCTAACCCTAGGGTCTGGCTACACCTTC | . | TRBJ1-2 | few | TRBV2
CASSTGVLAFF | TGTGCCAGCAGCACGGGGGTCTTGGCTTTCTTT | . | TRBJ1-1 | . | TRBV6-5
CASSLEGGTYEQYF | TGCGCCAGCAGCTTGGAAGGGGGCACCTACGAGCAGTACTTC | TRBD1 | TRBJ2-7 | . | TRBV5-1
CASSILQGPSSYEQYF | TGTGCCAGCAGCATCCTACAGGGCCCCAGCTCCTACGAGCAGTACTTC | . | TRBJ2-7 | . | TRBV11-2
CASSPPGQGANGELFF | TGTGCCAGCTCACCACCTGGACAGGGGGCGAACGGGGAGCTGTTTTTT | TRBD1 | TRBJ2-2 | few | TRBV18
CASSPGHENGYTF | TGTGCCAGCAGCCCGGGACACGAAAATGGCTACACCTTC | . | TRBJ1-2 | few | TRBV16